The sequence of this T cell receptor (beta chain) was determined in a study of response to subunit inactivated influenza vaccine. CDR3 length equals 13 residues. The ends were cut back, 0 bases at V and 6 bases at J, with 5 bases in the middle. Notes on the study in general: Each seasonal flu vaccination may recruit only limited new T cells, authors suggested.

TCRdb ran MiXCR on the RT-PCR reads and lists one entry per CDR3 protein. Of about 620,000 distinct CDR3 sequences detected, about 10% appear once; the ten largest clones hold 10% to 13%. This clonotype was detected many times. Its antigen is not known. V gene TRBV12-3 or TRBV12-4 combines with J gene TRBJ2-2; D gene uncertain. This receptor was identified in a man aged 50 to 60 who received an inactivated influenza vaccine. Sequences were derived from PBMCs from blood, sampled on the day of vaccination. CDR3 region: CASSLALSGELFF. The CDR3 coding sequence is TGTGCCAGCAGTTTAGCGTTGTCCGGGGAGCTGTTTTTT.